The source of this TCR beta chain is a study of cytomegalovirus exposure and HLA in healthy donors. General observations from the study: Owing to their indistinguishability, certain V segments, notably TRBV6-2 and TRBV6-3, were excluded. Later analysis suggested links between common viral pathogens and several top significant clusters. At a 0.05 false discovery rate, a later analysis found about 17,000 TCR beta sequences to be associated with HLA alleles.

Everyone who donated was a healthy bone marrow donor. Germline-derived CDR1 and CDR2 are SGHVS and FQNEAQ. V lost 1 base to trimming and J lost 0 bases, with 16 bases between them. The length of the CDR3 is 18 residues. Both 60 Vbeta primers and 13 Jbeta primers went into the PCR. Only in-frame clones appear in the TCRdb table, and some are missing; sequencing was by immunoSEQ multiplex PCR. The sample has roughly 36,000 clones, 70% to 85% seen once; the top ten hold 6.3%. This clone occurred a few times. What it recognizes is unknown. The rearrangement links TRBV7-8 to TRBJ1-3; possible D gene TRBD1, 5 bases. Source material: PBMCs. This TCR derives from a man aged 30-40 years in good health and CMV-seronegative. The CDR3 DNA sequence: TGTGCCAGCAGCTTAGGGCAGGGTTCCTGGGGCTCTGGAAACACCATATATTTT. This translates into CASSLGQGSWGSGNTIYF. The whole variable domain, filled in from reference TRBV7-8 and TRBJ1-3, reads GAGVSQSPRYKVAKRGQDVALRCDPISGHVSLFWYQQALGQGPEFLTYFQNEAQLDKSGLPSDRFFAERPEGSVSTLKIQRTQQEDSAVYLCASSLGQGSWGSGNTIYFGEGSWLTVV.